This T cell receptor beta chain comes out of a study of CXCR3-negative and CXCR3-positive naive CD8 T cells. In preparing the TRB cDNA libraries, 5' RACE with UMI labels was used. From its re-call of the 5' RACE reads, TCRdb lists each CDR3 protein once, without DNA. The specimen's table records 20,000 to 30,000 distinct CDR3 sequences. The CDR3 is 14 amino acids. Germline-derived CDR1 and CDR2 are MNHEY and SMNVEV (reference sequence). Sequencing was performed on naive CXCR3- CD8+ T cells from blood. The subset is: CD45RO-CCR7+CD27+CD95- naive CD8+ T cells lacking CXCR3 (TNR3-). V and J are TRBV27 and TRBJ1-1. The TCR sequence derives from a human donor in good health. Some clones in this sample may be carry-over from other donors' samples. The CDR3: CASTHLRGDTEAFF.